This TCR beta chain was documented in a study of T cell responses to AZD1222 COVID-19 vaccine. Trimming cost V 4 bases and J 3 bases, with 12 bases left between them. Germline V gene lookup returns CDR1 LNHDA and CDR2 SQIVND (reference sequence). The CDR3 contains 14 residues. In the case of this clone: Its antigen remains unidentified.

Overall study results and limits: Once two AZD1222 doses were given, Spike-specific TCR breadth and depth went up. All repertoire sampling was performed exclusively after the peak T cell response. Vaccine-associated CD4 TCRs spanned spike, dominant at 160-218 and 743-854.

Libraries were prepared by immunoSEQ multiplex PCR; TCRdb keeps only in-frame clonotypes and omits some of them. The sample has 150,000 to 200,000 clones, 92% seen once. This sequence was found in an adult who received the AZD1222 COVID-19 vaccine. Here the sequenced sample was peripheral blood, taken 28 days after the second AZD1222 dose. V is TRBV19 and J is TRBJ1-1; D gene unclear. The CDR3 nucleotides are TGTGCCAGTAGTACCCGAGGCGAGGACACTGAAGCTTTCTTT. Amino acids: CASSTRGEDTEAFF.